One sample yielded the 32 T cell receptor beta chains listed below, sequenced in a study of post-analysis software for immune sequencing data. What these receptors recognize is not known. TCR beta libraries were prepared from cDNA with unique molecular identifiers. From the PCR reads, TCRdb called clonotypes with MiXCR, one entry per CDR3 protein. The table has 750,000 to 950,000 distinct CDR3 sequences, approximately 50% seen once. Whole-study results and caveats: In patients, TRBV5-6, TRBV5-1 and TRBV20-1 belonged to five TRBV segments found more frequently than in controls.

The sequencing input was blood. The source of these receptors is a girl under 18 with multiple sclerosis.

This sequence joins TRBV7-9 and TRBJ2-3; D is uncertain. The length of the CDR3 is 15 residues. Trimming left V 3 bases short and J 0 bases short, with 10 bases between. Germline CDR1 and CDR2: SEHNR and FQNEAQ (reference sequence). CDR3 sequence reads: CASSFGVPSTDTQYF. In nucleotides, the CDR3 is TGTGCCAGCAGCTTTGGGGTCCCTAGCACAGATACGCAGTATTTT.

J is TRBJ2-5 and V is TRBV20-1, with a weak D call TRBD2 (6 bases). The CDR3 is 12 amino acids. Germline V gene lookup returns CDR1 DFQATT and CDR2 SNEGSKA (reference sequence). Deletions cut 5 bases from V and 2 bases from J, with 9 bases between. The CDR3 DNA is TGCAGTGCTCGGGAGTGGCAAGAGACCCAGTACTTC. Its translation is CSAREWQETQYF.

The V gene is TRBV6-1, the J gene TRBJ2-5; TRBD2 might be the D (5 bases). The J call is uncertain, as TRBJ2-7 better fits the DNA end. Germline CDR1 MNHNS, CDR2 SASEGT. The CDR3 is made up of 14 amino acids. The CDR3 spells CASSPEVTMVEQYF. The CDR3 DNA sequence: TGTGCCAGCAGTCCGGAGGTGACAATGGTCGAGCAGTACTTC.

The count of this clonotype is one. The chain combines TRBV3-1 with TRBJ2-1; 7 positions agree with TRBD1. From germline, CDR1 is LGHDT and CDR2 YNNKEL (reference sequence). V shed 4 bases, J shed 6 bases, and the junction held 12 bases outside the gene matches. The length of the CDR3 is 16 residues. This CDR3 is CASSPRQGVKGNEQFF. The CDR3 coding sequence is TGTGCCAGCAGCCCCCGACAGGGCGTGAAAGGCAATGAGCAGTTCTTC.

The J gene is TRBJ1-1, the V gene TRBV6-5; D is unclear. Trimming removed 5 bases at V and 1 base at J, with 14 bases between. This CDR3 region has 15 residues. Looked up from germline, CDR1 is MNHEY and CDR2 is SVGAGI. In DNA, the CDR3 is TGTGCCAGCAGTGTCTGGCGGGGATCGAACACTGAAGCTTTCTTT. This translates into CASSVWRGSNTEAFF.

This clonotype has only one observation. This sequence joins TRBV5-4 and TRBJ2-3, with D uncertain. The V end was cut by 1 base, the J end by 4 bases, with 10 bases between. The CDR3 has 14 amino acids. Germline CDR1 SGHNT, CDR2 YYREEE (reference sequence). In DNA, the CDR3 is TGTGCCAGCAGCTTGAGTCCGTCCGCAGATACGCAGTATTTT. It encodes CASSLSPSADTQYF.

This clonotype was detected a few times. This chain connects TRBV20-1 to TRBJ1-1; D gene unclear. This CDR3 is 12 amino acids long. With 4 bases removed from V and 3 bases from J, the gap between germline ends came to 9 bases. Germline CDR1 reads DFQATT; CDR2 reads SNEGSKA (reference sequence). Here the CDR3 DNA reads TGCAGTGCTATCGGGCCCCACACTGAAGCTTTCTTT. It encodes CSAIGPHTEAFF.

The chain carries TRBV7-2 and TRBJ2-1; 9 positions agree with TRBD2. This CDR3 comprises 14 residues. Germline values: CDR1 SGHTA, CDR2 FQGNSA. After removal of 5 bases from V and 10 bases from J, the junction contained 9 bases not matched to a gene. This CDR3 reads CASSALGSGGEQFF. In nucleotides, the CDR3 is TGTGCCAGCAGCGCCTTAGGGAGCGGGGGGGAGCAGTTCTTC.

This clonotype has just a few counts. This sequence joins TRBV2 and TRBJ1-2; 9 bases agree with TRBD1. The V gene's germline CDR1 is SNHLY and CDR2 FYNNEI. With 6 bases clipped from V and 2 bases from J, the junction kept 4 bases outside the gene matches. The CDR3 has 14 amino acids. The CDR3 is CASSNRGPNYGYTF. CDR3 nucleotides: TGTGCCAGCAGCAACAGGGGGCCAAACTATGGCTACACCTTC.

This clonotype has only a few counts. The chain links TRBV20-1 to TRBJ1-2, with TRBD1 matching 7 bases. V gave up 0 bases and J gave up 0 bases; unmatched junction bases: 4. The CDR3 runs 15 residues. CDR1 and CDR2 (germline): DFQATT, SNEGSKA (reference sequence). The CDR3, as DNA: TGCAGTGCTAGAGAGGGACAGACCTCTAACTATGGCTACACCTTC. It yields the protein CSAREGQTSNYGYTF.

This clonotype was counted between two and nine times. The chain employs TRBV5-1 and TRBJ2-5; 9 bases align to TRBD1. The better agreement between TRBJ2-7 and the DNA end casts doubt on the J call. Germline CDR1 is SGHRS and CDR2 is YFSETQ. There are 14 residues in the CDR3. This CDR3 reads CASSSPGQGTEQYF. The CDR3 DNA is TGCGCCAGCAGCTCACCGGGACAGGGTACCGAGCAGTACTTC.

V and J are TRBV18 and TRBJ2-7, with 8 bases fitting TRBD1. Germline CDR1 KGHSH, CDR2 LQKENI. This CDR3 contains 15 residues. After removal of 8 bases from V and 3 bases from J, the junction contained 12 bases not matched to a gene. This chain's CDR3 is CASVRTGTVDYEQYF. DNA of the CDR3: TGTGCCAGCGTTCGGACAGGGACCGTTGACTACGAGCAGTACTTC.

The chain is built from TRBV20-1 and TRBJ2-3, with TRBD1 matching 8 bases. CDR3 size: 19 residues. Trimming took 5 bases from V and 0 from J; bases not matched to a gene: 19. Germline assignment: CDR1 DFQATT and CDR2 SNEGSKA (reference sequence). The CDR3, as DNA: TGCAGTGCTCCCTCCGGGACAGGTCTACCTATTGCTAGCACAGATACGCAGTATTTT. The encoded protein is CSAPSGTGLPIASTDTQYF.

The chain is built from TRBV6-4 and TRBJ1-6; the D is unclear. With 2 bases removed from V and 5 bases from J, the gap between germline ends came to 13 bases. The CDR3 totals 16 residues. Germline CDR1 and CDR2: MRHNA and SNTAGT. Here the CDR3 reads CASSDTNTGDNSPLHF. The CDR3 DNA sequence: TGTGCCAGCAGTGACACGAACACTGGGGATAATTCACCCCTCCACTTT.

The rearrangement joins TRBV12-3 or TRBV12-4 to TRBJ2-4; perhaps TRBD1 as D (6 bases). The CDR3 runs to 13 residues. Trimming left V 4 bases short and J 11 bases short, with 15 bases between. The chain's CDR3 is CASSSGAPAFQYF. The CDR3 nucleotides are TGTGCCAGCAGTTCAGGGGCTCCAGCATTTCAGTACTTC.

This clonotype appeared many times. The chain joins TRBV20-1 to TRBJ2-7, with a possible D match to TRBD1 (6 bases). The germline gives CDR1 DFQATT, CDR2 SNEGSKA (reference sequence). With 1 base removed from V and 2 bases from J, the gap between germline ends came to 12 bases. This CDR3 has 14 residues. The DNA of the CDR3 is TGCAGTGCTAGAGGGGGGCGGGTCCCCTACGAGCAGTACTTC. Residues: CSARGGRVPYEQYF.

The chain employs TRBV3-1 and TRBJ2-1; D call uncertain. V was pared by 1 base and J by 10 bases, with 8 bases between. The CDR3 is 12 residues long. Per germline, CDR1 LGHDT and CDR2 YNNKEL (reference sequence). Here the CDR3 DNA reads TGTGCCAGCAGCCAAGCGGGCCGGGAGCAGTTCTTC. This gives the protein CASSQAGREQFF.

Worth noting for this clonotype: A read error is possible here, since a much larger clone lies one base away. This rearrangement joins TRBV29-1 to TRBJ2-7; unclear D gene. V was cut by 7 bases and J by 10 bases, with 20 bases left in between. The CDR3 has 12 residues. CDR1 and CDR2 from the germline V gene are SQVTM and ANQGSEA. The CDR3 protein is CSAALNQEAQYF. In DNA form, the CDR3 reads TGCAGCGCTGCACTTAACCAAGAGGCCCAGTACTTC.

This chain links TRBV15 with TRBJ2-5, with a tentative D call TRBD1 (5 bases). The CDR3 totals 15 residues. With 3 bases removed from V and 1 base from J, the gap between germline ends came to 12 bases. CDR1 LNHNV and CDR2 YYDKDF come from the germline V gene (reference sequence). As DNA, the CDR3 is TGTGCCACCAGCAGGTTCCAGGGCCTCCAAGAGACCCAGTACTTC. Protein: CATSRFQGLQETQYF. The full variable domain, completed using reference TRBV15 and TRBJ2-5, is DAMVIQNPRYQVTQFGKPVTLSCSQTLNHNVMYWYQQKSSQAPKLLFHYYDKDFNNEADTPDNFQSRRPNTSFCFLDIRSPGLGDTAMYLCATSRFQGLQETQYFGPGTRLLVL.

The genes are TRBV3-1 and TRBJ2-7; D uncertain. CDR1 is LGHDT and CDR2 is YNNKEL in the germline V gene (reference sequence). The CDR3 length is 15 residues. Trimming left V 0 bases short and J 0 bases short, with 9 bases between. CDR3 sequence (DNA): TGTGCCAGCAGCCAAGAACAGCTGAGCTCCTACGAGCAGTACTTC. It encodes CASSQEQLSSYEQYF.

The chain carries TRBV10-3 and TRBJ2-7; D gene ambiguous. This CDR3 region has 12 residues. The V end lost 5 bases, the J end lost 1 base, and 6 bases lay between the germline ends. CDR1 is ENHRY, CDR2 SYGVKD, per germline. The CDR3 nucleotides read TGTGCCATCAGTCCAGGTTCCTACGAGCAGTACTTC. It encodes CAISPGSYEQYF.

The chain is built from TRBV20-1 and TRBJ2-7; the D gene is possibly TRBD2 (5 bases). TRBJ2-5 matches the DNA end more closely, so the J call is doubtful. This CDR3 region has 15 residues. Per germline, CDR1 DFQATT and CDR2 SNEGSKA (reference sequence). The CDR3 here is CSARDPLVGEETQYF. DNA for the CDR3: TGCAGTGCTAGAGATCCTTTGGTGGGAGAAGAGACCCAGTACTTC.

V usage is TRBV7-2 and J usage is TRBJ1-5; weak D call: TRBD1 (5 bases). CDR1 and CDR2 from the germline V gene are SGHTA and FQGNSA. Trimming pared 1 base from V and 7 bases from J, leaving 14 bases between. The CDR3 loop spans 15 amino acids. The CDR3 spells CASSLGAGERQPQHF. CDR3 sequence (DNA): TGTGCCAGCAGCTTAGGTGCGGGGGAGAGGCAGCCCCAGCATTTT.

This clonotype appeared once. The V and J genes are TRBV12-5 and TRBJ2-7; TRBD2 matches at 11 bases. Per germline, CDR1 LGHNT and CDR2 FRNRAP. This CDR3 spans 15 amino acids. V dropped 8 bases and J dropped 10; count of bases not matched to a gene: 16. The CDR3: CASTSGGTSVVSQYF. In DNA, the CDR3 is TGTGCTAGTACTAGCGGGGGTACCTCCGTGGTGTCCCAGTACTTC. Full variable domain (outside the CDR3, taken from reference TRBV12-5 and TRBJ2-7): DARVTQTPRHKVTEMGQEVTMRCQPILGHNTVFWYRQTMMQGLELLAYFRNRAPLDDSGMPKDRFSAEMPDATLATLKIQPSEPRDSAVYFCASTSGGTSVVSQYFGPGTRLTVT.

This rearrangement joins TRBV29-1 to TRBJ2-5; D is ambiguous. The DNA end is more similar to TRBJ2-7, so the J call may be wrong. CDR3 length equals 13 residues. CDR1 and CDR2 (germline): SQVTM, ANQGSEA. The CDR3 nucleotides read TGCAGCGTTTGGTATACCCCGGGCTACGAGCAGTACTTC. Its protein is CSVWYTPGYEQYF.

The V gene is TRBV30, the J gene TRBJ2-1; 12 bases line up with TRBD2. Germline-derived CDR1 and CDR2 are GTSNPN and SVGIG (reference sequence). This CDR3 has 14 amino acids. J lost 9 bases, V lost 8 bases, and 11 bases had no gene match. CDR3 in amino acids: CARRLAGGLGEQFF. The CDR3 region has the DNA TGTGCCAGACGCCTAGCGGGGGGGCTGGGTGAGCAGTTCTTC.

In this sample, this clonotype turned up a few times. This chain joins TRBV5-6 and TRBJ2-5; 8 bases are a match to TRBD2. Germline loops: CDR1 SGHDT, CDR2 YYEEEE. Losses at the gene ends were 1 base for V and 2 bases for J; bases not matched to a gene: 7. The CDR3 is 16 amino acids. The CDR3 bases are TGTGCCAGCAGCTTGAACGGGGGGGTTTTACAAGAGACCCAGTACTTC. Protein: CASSLNGGVLQETQYF.

The chain is built from TRBV27 and TRBJ1-2; a possible D gene is TRBD1 (5 bases). Looked up from germline, CDR1 is MNHEY and CDR2 is SMNVEV (reference sequence). The CDR3 sequence is 14 residues long. V gave up 6 bases and J gave up 3 bases, with 14 bases separating them. As DNA, the CDR3 is TGTGCCAGCAGCCGGGACGTTTCATACTATGGCTACACCTTC. This translates into CASSRDVSYYGYTF.

The V call is TRBV12-3 or TRBV12-4, the J call TRBJ2-1; maybe TRBD2 (7 bases). The CDR3 consists of 16 residues. V dropped 0 bases and J dropped 4 bases, with 13 bases sitting between them. The CDR3 bases are TGTGCCAGCAGTTTAGCGCCAGCGGGACAATACAATGAGCAGTTCTTC. This encodes CASSLAPAGQYNEQFF.

The chain recombines TRBV12-3 or TRBV12-4 with TRBJ2-5; D is undetermined. The CDR3 contains 13 residues. Trimming removed 6 bases from V and 4 bases from J, with 12 bases in between. The CDR3 bases are TGTGCCAGCAGCCTAGACAACGCAGAGACCCAGTACTTC. This translates into CASSLDNAETQYF.

Only a few counts were recorded for this clonotype. This sequence joins TRBV10-3 and TRBJ2-5; the D gene is possibly TRBD2 (6 bases). Germline lookup yields CDR1 ENHRY and CDR2 SYGVKD. This CDR3 contains 15 residues. V shed 2 bases and J shed 0 bases, with 10 bases lying between them. CDR3 sequence reads: CAISEGGSDQETQYF. The DNA of the CDR3 is TGTGCCATCAGTGAGGGGGGGTCAGACCAAGAGACCCAGTACTTC.

The V and J genes are TRBV20-1 and TRBJ2-3; D possibly corresponds to TRBD2 (6 bases). Germline CDR1 and CDR2: DFQATT and SNEGSKA (reference sequence). This CDR3 spans 12 amino acids. V lost 6 bases to trimming and J lost 2 bases, with 9 bases between them. CDR3 amino acids: CSAGLITDTQYF. The CDR3 DNA follows: TGCAGTGCGGGACTGATCACAGATACGCAGTATTTT.